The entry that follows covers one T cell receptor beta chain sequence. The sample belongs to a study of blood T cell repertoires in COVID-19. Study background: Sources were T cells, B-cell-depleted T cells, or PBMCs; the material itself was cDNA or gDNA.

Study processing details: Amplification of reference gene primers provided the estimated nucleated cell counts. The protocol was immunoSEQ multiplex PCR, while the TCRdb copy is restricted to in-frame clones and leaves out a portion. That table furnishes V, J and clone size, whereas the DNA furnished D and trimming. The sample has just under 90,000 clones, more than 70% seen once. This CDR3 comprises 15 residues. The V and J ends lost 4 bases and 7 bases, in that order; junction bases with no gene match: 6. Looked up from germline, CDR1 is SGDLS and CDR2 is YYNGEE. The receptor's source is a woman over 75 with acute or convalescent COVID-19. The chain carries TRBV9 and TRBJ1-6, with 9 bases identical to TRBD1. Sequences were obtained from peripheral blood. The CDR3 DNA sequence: TGTGCCAGCAGCTTTGGAGGGACAGGGAATTCACCCCTCCACTTT. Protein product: CASSFGGTGNSPLHF. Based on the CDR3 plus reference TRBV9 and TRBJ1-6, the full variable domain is DSGVTQTPKHLITATGQRVTLRCSPRSGDLSVYWYQQSLDQGLQFLIQYYNGEERAKGNILERFSAQQFPDLHSELNLSSLELGDSALYFCASSFGGTGNSPLHFGNGTRLTVT.